The text below deals with one TCR beta chain. The antigen is undetermined. The data stem from a study of shared clonotypes between healthy human individuals. A split of CD4+ cells into CD45RA+ naive and CD45RA-negative memory subsets was performed. Here immunoSEQ multiplex PCR was the method, and the copy in TCRdb shows in-frame clones only, minus some. The sample consists of 600,000 to 800,000 clones, over 55% of them appearing once. V was cut by 5 bases and J by 8 bases, with 18 bases left in between. The CDR3 has 14 residues. The V gene's germline CDR1 is LNHDA and CDR2 SQIVND (reference sequence). Study-level findings and limits: Relative to their counterparts shared across all four donors, non-shared clonotypes exhibited diminished generation probabilities.

The rearrangement links TRBV19 to TRBJ1-2; D might be TRBD1 (6 bases). Source material: memory CD4+ T cells sorted from blood. Sample subset: CD45RA-negative fraction. This clonotype was sampled from a woman aged 25-40 years in good health. Here the CDR3 reads CASSLPGASSGYTF. The CDR3 bases are TGTGCCAGTAGTCTCCCAGGGGCCAGTTCCGGCTACACCTTC. The full variable domain, with the rest looked up from reference TRBV19 and TRBJ1-2, is DGGITQSPKYLFRKEGQNVTLSCEQNLNHDAMYWYRQDPGQGLRLIYYSQIVNDFQKGDIAEGYSVSREKKESFPLTVTSAQKNPTAFYLCASSLPGASSGYTFGSGTRLTVV.